This TCR beta chain was identified in a study of OX40 agonist ivuxolimab in advanced cancers. Study-level background: The patients' treatment was ivuxolimab, an agonistic anti-OX40 (CD134) antibody. Prior checkpoint blockade (anti-PD-1, anti-PD-L1 or anti-CTLA-4) was permitted; under 50% had it.

The germline V gene has CDR1 LGHNA and CDR2 YNFKEQ. This CDR3 has 17 amino acids. The V segment lost 2 bases and the J segment 1 base; nucleotides outside the gene matches: 10. This clone appeared a single time. Clones were sequenced by immunoSEQ multiplex PCR, and TCRdb holds only the in-frame ones, with some missing. The table shows some 81,000 clones, with 65% to 90% occurring only once. The source is an adult with an advanced solid tumor such as melanoma, head and neck, liver or kidney cancer. The source material was CD4+ or CD8+ T cells sorted from blood, sampled in a trial of the OX40 agonist ivuxolimab. This chain connects TRBV4-2 to TRBJ2-5, with 7 nucleotides matching TRBD2. Here the CDR3 DNA reads TGTGCCAGCAGCCAATCCTACGGACTAGGCGGCCAAGAGACCCAGTACTTC. Encoded protein: CASSQSYGLGGQETQYF.